A selection of T cell receptor beta chains follows, all from one sample in a study of cytomegalovirus exposure and HLA in healthy donors. Some clones are missing from TCRdb's copy, which holds only in-frame ones; the method was immunoSEQ multiplex PCR. The sample features some 76,000 clones, with less than 6% in its top ten. The sequencing input was PBMCs. The receptor source for this set is a man aged 40-49 years in good health and CMV-seronegative. Both conserved end residues are part of each CDR3.

>TRBV9
CASSVQSGGYEQYF
>TRBV29-1
CSVISGIPDTQYF
>TRBV27
CASSLSGTGGRGYTF
>TRBV11-2
CASSLRSNNEQFF
>TRBV7-8
CASSRDRSYEQYF
>TRBV7-9
CATNKGGYEQYF
>TRBV5-1
CASSLALAGLGNTGELFF
>TRBV10-3
CAIRGERSGDIQYF
>TRBV4-3
CASSQVRGGSYEQYF
>TRBV7-2
CASSSRGPDRANTGELFF
>TRBV5-4
CASSSVAGGLPGEQFF
>TRBV5-1
CASSLGETGDEQFF
>TRBV14
CASSPLPGQGTGELFF
>TRBV2
CASRGLDQPQHF
>TRBV5-6
CASSLRAGVLNEQFF
>TRBV5-1
CASSSTGTGVLAFF
>TRBV6-1
CASSGTSGSITGELFF
>TRBV19
CASSIGRSSSYEQYF
>TRBV5-3
CARGIPGAAYYEQYF
>TRBV19
CASSKSRGRSEAFF
>TRBV27
CASSFRRGAEAFF
>TRBV29-1
CSVEVRNEKLFF
>TRBV5-1
CASSLAQDTQYF
>TRBV30
CAWSLGQRYGYTF
>TRBV7-2
CASSPTGQGVTEAFF
>TRBV4-3
CASSPKQRAKDGYTF
>TRBV19
CASRGAGINQPQHF
>TRBV12-5
CASAWNTEAFF
>TRBV4-2
CASSHEDPNYGYTF
>TRBV27
CASSLGRYYNYGYTF
>TRBV28
CASSPPLWRNYNEQFF
>TRBV6-1
CASSGRSPYSNQPQHF
>TRBV28
CASLGGYPDTQYF
>TRBV12-5
CASGLSTGFQEKLFF
>TRBV7-9
CASSLAKGGLSYNEQFF
>TRBV19
CASSIAGNQPQHF
>TRBV21-1
CASSEGCYGYTF